The next 17 T cell receptor beta chains were all read from a single sample in a study of PD-L1 blockade in urothelial cancer. TCRdb's copy holds only in-frame clones and misses some; the assay was immunoSEQ multiplex PCR. Among over 65,000 clones listed, approximately 87% were seen once. Time point in this sample: pretreatment peripheral blood. This sample comprised PBMCs, obtained around atezolizumab (anti-PD-L1) treatment. These TCRs come from a man aged 65 to 79 with urothelial cancer.

The V gene is TRBV6-1, the J gene TRBJ2-1; TRBD1 matches at 8 bases. CDR3 length equals 15 residues. V was clipped by 7 bases and J by 10 bases; unmatched bases: 15. Germline CDR1 MNHNS, CDR2 SASEGT. Here the CDR3 reads CASKTTGVGEREQFF. CDR3 nucleotides: TGTGCCAGCAAAACGACAGGGGTCGGGGAACGGGAGCAGTTCTTC.

This clone was observed a handful of times. The V call is TRBV7-6, the J call TRBJ2-1; 7 nucleotides match TRBD1. The germline V gene encodes CDR1 SGHVS and CDR2 FNYEAQ. There are 14 residues in the CDR3. V shed 1 base and J 8 bases; nucleotides not matched to a gene: 5. CDR3 sequence: CASSLVTGAHEQFF. DNA for the CDR3: TGTGCCAGCAGCTTAGTAACAGGGGCACATGAGCAGTTCTTC.

This clone was detected once. The gene calls are TRBV19 and TRBJ1-5; TRBD1 aligns across 7 bases. V shed 6 bases, J shed 2 bases, and the junction held 13 bases outside the gene matches. CDR3 length: 17 amino acids. CDR1 LNHDA and CDR2 SQIVND come from the germline V gene (reference sequence). This chain's CDR3 is CASSPLDRVGGNQPQHF. CDR3 nucleotides: TGTGCCAGTAGCCCCCTCGACAGGGTTGGTGGCAATCAGCCCCAGCATTTT.

V and J are TRBV5-1 and TRBJ2-6; 7 nucleotides align to TRBD2. Looked up from germline, CDR1 is SGHRS and CDR2 is YFSETQ. J was trimmed by 0 bases and V by 0 bases; bases with no gene match: 6. This CDR3 comprises 18 residues. The CDR3 protein is CASSLGLAANSGANVLTF. DNA of the CDR3: TGCGCCAGCAGCTTGGGGCTAGCGGCCAACTCTGGGGCCAACGTCCTGACTTTC.

The chain recombines TRBV29-1 with TRBJ2-2; 8 positions agree with TRBD1. The CDR3 length is 16 residues. V trimming: 7 bases; J trimming: 0 bases; junction bases outside the gene matches: 10. Germline lookup yields CDR1 SQVTM and CDR2 ANQGSEA. The CDR3 reads CSARGDRLANTGELFF. The CDR3 nucleotides are TGCAGCGCACGAGGGGACAGGCTAGCGAACACCGGGGAGCTGTTTTTT.

On this clone: Other DNA sequences in the sample encode the same CDR3. This sequence joins TRBV7-2 and TRBJ2-5, with D unresolved. V was trimmed by 1 base and J by 1 base, leaving 7 bases between them. CDR3 length: 14 amino acids. Germline V gives CDR1 SGHTA, CDR2 FQGNSA. The CDR3 region is CASSLGGVQETQYF. As DNA, the CDR3 is TGTGCCAGCAGCTTAGGAGGCGTCCAAGAGACCCAGTACTTC.

V gene TRBV6-1 combines with J gene TRBJ1-2, with 7 bases that match TRBD1. V was clipped by 4 bases and J by 6 bases; unmatched bases: 2. The CDR3 has 12 residues. The germline gives CDR1 MNHNS, CDR2 SASEGT. Written as DNA, the CDR3 is TGTGCCAGCAGTGTACAGGGGCATGGCTACACCTTC. This gives the protein CASSVQGHGYTF.

This chain links TRBV25-1 with TRBJ2-5; D is possibly TRBD1 (6 bases). The CDR3 extends over 17 amino acids. Germline CDR1 and CDR2: MGHDK and SYGVNS. V dropped 1 base and J dropped 5 bases, with 20 bases sitting between them. In DNA form, the CDR3 reads TGTGCCAGCAGTGAATCGGGCAGGGGTAGTGCGGCGGAGACCCAGTACTTC. This sequence encodes CASSESGRGSAAETQYF.

CDR3 loop: CASSEIAGGRTDTQYF. The CDR3 DNA reads as TGTGCCAGCAGTGAAATAGCGGGAGGTCGCACAGATACGCAGTATTTT. V and J are TRBV6-1 and TRBJ2-3, with 10 bases aligning to TRBD2. The CDR3 contains 16 residues. Looked up from germline, CDR1 is MNHNS and CDR2 is SASEGT. The V gene end was trimmed by 2 bases and the J gene end by 1 base; junction bases not matched to a gene: 3.

The chain carries TRBV30 and TRBJ2-3, with D possibly matching TRBD1 (6 bases). CDR1 GTSNPN and CDR2 SVGIG come from the germline V gene (reference sequence). Trimming removed 1 base at V and 10 bases at J, with 15 bases between. This CDR3 spans 13 amino acids. Written as DNA, the CDR3 is TGTGCCTGGAGTGACGGACTGTCAGGGGCGCAGTATTTT. It encodes CAWSDGLSGAQYF.

This rearrangement joins TRBV28 to TRBJ1-1, with D perhaps TRBD1 (5 bases). The CDR3 sequence is 14 residues long. The V gene's germline CDR1 is MDHEN and CDR2 SYDVKM. V was pared by 8 bases and J by 6 bases, with 19 bases between. This CDR3 is CASGGEVKRAEAFF. CDR3 nucleotides: TGTGCCAGCGGGGGGGAGGTCAAGAGGGCTGAAGCTTTCTTT.

The V and J genes are TRBV28 and TRBJ1-2; maybe TRBD1 (5 bases). V was shortened by 2 bases and J by 6 bases, with 13 bases between the two germline ends. Germline V lookup: CDR1 MDHEN, CDR2 SYDVKM. The CDR3 loop spans 14 amino acids. The CDR3 protein is CASSLGGVNDGYTF. The CDR3 bases are TGTGCCAGCAGTTTAGGGGGGGTGAACGATGGCTACACCTTC.

CDR3 protein: CARTGTRWVSSYEQYF. In nucleotides, the CDR3 is TGTGCCAGAACCGGGACTCGGTGGGTAAGCTCCTACGAGCAGTACTTC. The chain links TRBV21-1 to TRBJ2-7; no DNA check was done on the table's D call, TRBD2. TRBV21-1 is termed a pseudogene. The CDR3 extends over 16 amino acids.

The V call is TRBV25-1, the J call TRBJ2-1, with 7 bases that match TRBD1. The J segment lost 2 bases and the V segment lost 7 bases, leaving 5 bases of the junction unmatched. This CDR3 has 14 amino acids. Germline lookup yields CDR1 MGHDK and CDR2 SYGVNS. The CDR3 DNA is TGTGCCAGCATCGGGGACAGAACCTACAATGAGCAGTTCTTC. Amino acid sequence: CASIGDRTYNEQFF.

This clone was seen just once. The CDR3 loop is CASSEGLLADLTYEQYF. In nucleotides, the CDR3 is TGTGCCAGCAGCGAAGGGCTGCTGGCGGACTTAACCTACGAGCAGTACTTC. V and J are TRBV11-2 and TRBJ2-7; tentative D call: TRBD2 (5 bases). This CDR3 is 17 amino acids long. Germline V CDR1 and CDR2: SGHAT, FQNNGV. The V and J ends lost 5 bases and 2 bases respectively, with 22 bases between them.

The V call is TRBV14, the J call TRBJ2-7, with D perhaps TRBD2 (5 bases). The V end lost 1 base, the J end lost 2 bases, and 9 bases lay between the germline ends. Germline V gene lookup returns CDR1 SGHDN and CDR2 FVKESK. The CDR3 runs to 14 residues. This CDR3 is CASSQATGTYEQYF. As DNA, the CDR3 is TGTGCCAGCAGCCAAGCGACGGGAACCTACGAGCAGTACTTC.

This chain connects TRBV5-1 to TRBJ2-7, with TRBD2 matching 10 bases. Looked up from germline, CDR1 is SGHRS and CDR2 is YFSETQ. V shed 4 bases and J 0 bases; nucleotides not matched to a gene: 7. The CDR3 loop spans 16 amino acids. As DNA, the CDR3 is TGCGCCAGCAGCGGACTAGCGGAACCGTTCTCCTACGAGCAGTACTTC. The encoded protein is CASSGLAEPFSYEQYF.